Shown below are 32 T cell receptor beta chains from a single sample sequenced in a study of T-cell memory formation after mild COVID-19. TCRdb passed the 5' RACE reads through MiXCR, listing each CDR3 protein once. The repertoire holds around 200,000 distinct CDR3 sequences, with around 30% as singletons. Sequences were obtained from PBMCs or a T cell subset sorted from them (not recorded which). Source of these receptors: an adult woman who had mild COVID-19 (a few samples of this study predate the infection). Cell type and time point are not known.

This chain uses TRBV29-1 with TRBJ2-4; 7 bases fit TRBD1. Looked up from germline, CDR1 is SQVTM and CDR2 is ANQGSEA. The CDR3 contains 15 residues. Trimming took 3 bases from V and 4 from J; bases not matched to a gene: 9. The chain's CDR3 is CSVEDRRETKNIQYF. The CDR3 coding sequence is TGCAGCGTTGAGGACAGGAGAGAAACTAAAAACATTCAGTACTTC.

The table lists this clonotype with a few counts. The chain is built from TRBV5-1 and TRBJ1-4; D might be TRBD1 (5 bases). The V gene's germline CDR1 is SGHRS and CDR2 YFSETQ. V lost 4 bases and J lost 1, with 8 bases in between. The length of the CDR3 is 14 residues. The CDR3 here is CASSQTETNEKLFF. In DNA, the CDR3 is TGCGCCAGCAGCCAGACAGAAACTAATGAAAAACTGTTTTTT.

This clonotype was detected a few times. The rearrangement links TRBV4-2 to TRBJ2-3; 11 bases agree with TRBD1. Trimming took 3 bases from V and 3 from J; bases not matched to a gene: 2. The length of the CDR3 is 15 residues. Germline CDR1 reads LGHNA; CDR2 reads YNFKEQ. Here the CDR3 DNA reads TGTGCCAGCAGCCAGGGACAGGGGGTAACAGATACGCAGTATTTT. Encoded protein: CASSQGQGVTDTQYF.

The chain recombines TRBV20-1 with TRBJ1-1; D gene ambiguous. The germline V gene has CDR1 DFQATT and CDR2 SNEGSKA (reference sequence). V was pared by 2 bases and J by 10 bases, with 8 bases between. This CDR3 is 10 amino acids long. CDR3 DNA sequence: TGCAGTGCTAGATCCGGGGTAGCTTTCTTT. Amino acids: CSARSGVAFF.

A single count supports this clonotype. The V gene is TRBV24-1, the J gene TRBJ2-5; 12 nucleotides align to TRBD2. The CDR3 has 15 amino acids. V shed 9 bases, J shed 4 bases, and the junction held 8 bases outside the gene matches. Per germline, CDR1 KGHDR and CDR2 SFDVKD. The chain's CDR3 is CATSTSGGSGETQYF. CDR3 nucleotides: TGTGCCACCTCGACTAGCGGGGGTTCAGGAGAGACCCAGTACTTC.

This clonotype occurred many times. The CDR3 here is CASSPDAGSPNYGYTF. In DNA, the CDR3 is TGTGCCAGCAGCCCGGACGCTGGATCCCCAAACTATGGCTACACCTTC. The chain is built from TRBV7-2 and TRBJ1-2; D not resolved. The CDR3 is 16 amino acids. Germline values: CDR1 SGHTA, CDR2 FQGNSA. Deletions cut 5 bases from V and 2 bases from J, with 18 bases between.

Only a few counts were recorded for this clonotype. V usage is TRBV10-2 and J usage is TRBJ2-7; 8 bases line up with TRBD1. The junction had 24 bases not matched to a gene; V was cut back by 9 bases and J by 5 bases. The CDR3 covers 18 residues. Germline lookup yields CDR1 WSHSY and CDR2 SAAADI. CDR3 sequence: CASKPTGTGVFFDNEQYF. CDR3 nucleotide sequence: TGCGCCAGTAAACCCACCGGGACAGGCGTCTTCTTCGACAACGAGCAGTACTTC.

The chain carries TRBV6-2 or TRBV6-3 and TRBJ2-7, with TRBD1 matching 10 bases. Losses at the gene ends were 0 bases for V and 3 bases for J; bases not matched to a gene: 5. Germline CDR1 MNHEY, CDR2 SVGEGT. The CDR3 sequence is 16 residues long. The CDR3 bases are TGTGCCAGCAGTTACTCGCCGGGACAGGGGATCTACGAGCAGTACTTC. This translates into CASSYSPGQGIYEQYF.

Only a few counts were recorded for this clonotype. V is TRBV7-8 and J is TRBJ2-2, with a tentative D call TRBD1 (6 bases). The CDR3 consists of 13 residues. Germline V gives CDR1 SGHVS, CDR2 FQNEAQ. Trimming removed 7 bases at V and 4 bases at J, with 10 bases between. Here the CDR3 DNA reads TGTGCCAGCATAGGGACACCCACCGGGGAGCTGTTTTTT. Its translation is CASIGTPTGELFF. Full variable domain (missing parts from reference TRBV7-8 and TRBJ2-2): GAGVSQSPRYKVAKRGQDVALRCDPISGHVSLFWYQQALGQGPEFLTYFQNEAQLDKSGLPSDRFFAERPEGSVSTLKIQRTQQEDSAVYLCASIGTPTGELFFGEGSRLTVL.

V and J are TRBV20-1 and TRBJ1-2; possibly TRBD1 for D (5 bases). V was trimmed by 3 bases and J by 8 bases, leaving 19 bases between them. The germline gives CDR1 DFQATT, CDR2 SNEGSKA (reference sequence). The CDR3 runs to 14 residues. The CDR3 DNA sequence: TGCAGTGCTAGGGATCCCGGGACTGGAAACGGCTACACCTTC. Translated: CSARDPGTGNGYTF.

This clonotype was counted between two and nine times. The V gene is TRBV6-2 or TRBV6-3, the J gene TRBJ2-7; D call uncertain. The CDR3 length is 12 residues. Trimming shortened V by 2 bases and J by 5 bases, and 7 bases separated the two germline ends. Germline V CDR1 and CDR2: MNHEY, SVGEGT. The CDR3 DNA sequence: TGTGCCAGCAGTTACGGTCACCACGAGCAGTACTTC. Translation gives CASSYGHHEQYF.

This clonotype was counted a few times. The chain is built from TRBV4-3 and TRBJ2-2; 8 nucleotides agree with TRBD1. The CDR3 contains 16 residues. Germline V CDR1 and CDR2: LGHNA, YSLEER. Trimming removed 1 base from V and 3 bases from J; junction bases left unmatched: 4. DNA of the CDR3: TGCGCCAGCAGCCAAGTTGTACAGGGGGACACCGGGGAGCTGTTTTTT. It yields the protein CASSQVVQGDTGELFF.

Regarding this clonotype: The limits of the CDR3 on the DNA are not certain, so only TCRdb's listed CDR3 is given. The CDR3 region is CTSSQDVVGYSPPGSCFF. The chain uses TRBV1 and TRBJ2-2. TRBV1 is classified as a pseudogene. The CDR3 length is 18 residues, termini included.

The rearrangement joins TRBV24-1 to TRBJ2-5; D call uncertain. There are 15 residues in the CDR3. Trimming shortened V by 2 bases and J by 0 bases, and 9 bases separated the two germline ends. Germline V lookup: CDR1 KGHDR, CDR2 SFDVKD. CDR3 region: CATSDSTRYQETQYF. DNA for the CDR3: TGTGCCACCAGTGATTCGACACGGTACCAAGAGACCCAGTACTTC.

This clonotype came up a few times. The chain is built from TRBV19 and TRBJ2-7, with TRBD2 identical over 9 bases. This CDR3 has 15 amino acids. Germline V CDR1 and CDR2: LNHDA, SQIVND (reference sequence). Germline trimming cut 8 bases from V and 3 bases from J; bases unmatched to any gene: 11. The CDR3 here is CASSFSGRGGYEQYF. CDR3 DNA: TGTGCCAGTTCGTTTAGCGGGAGAGGGGGCTACGAGCAGTACTTC.

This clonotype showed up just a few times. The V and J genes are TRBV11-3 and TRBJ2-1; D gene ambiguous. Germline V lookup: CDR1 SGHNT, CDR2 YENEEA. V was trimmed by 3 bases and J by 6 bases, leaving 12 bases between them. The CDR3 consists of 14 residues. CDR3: CASSLHRASNEQFF. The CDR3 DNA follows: TGTGCCAGCAGCTTGCACCGGGCCTCCAATGAGCAGTTCTTC. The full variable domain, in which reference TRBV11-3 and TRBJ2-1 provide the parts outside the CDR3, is EAGVVQSPRYKIIEKKQPVAFWCNPISGHNTLYWYLQNLGQGPELLIRYENEEAVDDSQLPKDRFSAERLKGVDSTLKIQPAELGDSAVYLCASSLHRASNEQFFGPGTRLTVL.

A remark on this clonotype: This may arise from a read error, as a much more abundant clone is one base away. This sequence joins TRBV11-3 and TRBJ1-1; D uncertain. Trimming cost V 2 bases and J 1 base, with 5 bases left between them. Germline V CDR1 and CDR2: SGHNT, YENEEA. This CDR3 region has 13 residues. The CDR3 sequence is CASSLPPNTEAFF. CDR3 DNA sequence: TGTGCCAGCAGCTTACCCCCGAACACTGAAGCTTTCTTT.

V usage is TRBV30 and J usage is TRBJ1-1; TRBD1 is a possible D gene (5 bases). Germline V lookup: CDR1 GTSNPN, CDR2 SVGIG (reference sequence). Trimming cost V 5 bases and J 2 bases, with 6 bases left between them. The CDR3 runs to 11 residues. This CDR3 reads CAWGGNTEAFF. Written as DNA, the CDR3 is TGTGCCTGGGGGGGAAACACTGAAGCTTTCTTT.

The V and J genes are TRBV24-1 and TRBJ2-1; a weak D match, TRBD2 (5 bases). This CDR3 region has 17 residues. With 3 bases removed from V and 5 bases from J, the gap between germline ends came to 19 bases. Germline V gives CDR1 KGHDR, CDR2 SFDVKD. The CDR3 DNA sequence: TGTGCCACCAGTGATATGAGGACGGGGTCGGTTAACAATGAGCAGTTCTTC. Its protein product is CATSDMRTGSVNNEQFF.

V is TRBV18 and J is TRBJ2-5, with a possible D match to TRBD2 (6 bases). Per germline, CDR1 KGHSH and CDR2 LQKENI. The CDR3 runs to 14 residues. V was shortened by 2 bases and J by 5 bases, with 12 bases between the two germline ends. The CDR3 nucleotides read TGTGCCAGCTCACCATTGGAGGGCTCGGAGACCCAGTACTTC. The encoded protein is CASSPLEGSETQYF.

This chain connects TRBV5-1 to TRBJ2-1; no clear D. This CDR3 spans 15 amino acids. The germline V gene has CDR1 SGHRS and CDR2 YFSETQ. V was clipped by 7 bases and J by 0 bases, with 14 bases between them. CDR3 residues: CASRSPVSSYNEQFF. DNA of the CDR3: TGCGCCAGCCGCAGTCCTGTGAGCTCCTACAATGAGCAGTTCTTC.

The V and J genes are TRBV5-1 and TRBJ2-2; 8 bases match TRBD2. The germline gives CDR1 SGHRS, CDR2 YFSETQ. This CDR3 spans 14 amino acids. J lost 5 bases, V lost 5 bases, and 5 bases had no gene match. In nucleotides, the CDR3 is TGCGCCAGCAGTCCGGGACTAGAAACCGGGGAGCTGTTTTTT. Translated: CASSPGLETGELFF.

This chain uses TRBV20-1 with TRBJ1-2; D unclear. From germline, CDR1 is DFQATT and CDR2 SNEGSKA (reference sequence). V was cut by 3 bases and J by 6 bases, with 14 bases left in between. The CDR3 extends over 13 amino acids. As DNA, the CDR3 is TGCAGTGCTAGGGTGGCAGTTCTACATGGCTACACCTTC. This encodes CSARVAVLHGYTF.

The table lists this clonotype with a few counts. CDR3 protein: CSARAGGAGLHDEQFF. The DNA of the CDR3 is TGCAGTGCTAGAGCAGGCGGGGCGGGGCTACACGATGAGCAGTTCTTC. This sequence joins TRBV20-1 and TRBJ2-1; possible D gene TRBD2, 6 bases. The V end lost 1 base, the J end lost 8 bases, and 21 bases lay between the germline ends. Germline CDR1 reads DFQATT; CDR2 reads SNEGSKA (reference sequence). The CDR3 has 16 residues.

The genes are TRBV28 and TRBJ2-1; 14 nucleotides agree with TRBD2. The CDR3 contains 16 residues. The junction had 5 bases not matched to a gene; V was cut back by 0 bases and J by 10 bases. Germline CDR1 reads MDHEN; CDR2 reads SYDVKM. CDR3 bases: TGTGCCAGCAGTTTATGGACTAGCGGGGGGGCCATAGAGCAGTTCTTC. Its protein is CASSLWTSGGAIEQFF.

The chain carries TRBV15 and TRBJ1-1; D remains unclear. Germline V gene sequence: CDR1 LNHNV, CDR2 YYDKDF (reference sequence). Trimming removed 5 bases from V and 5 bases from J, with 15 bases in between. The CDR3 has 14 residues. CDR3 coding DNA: TGTGCCACCAGCGGTCGGACGCTTAGGACTGAAGCTTTCTTT. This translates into CATSGRTLRTEAFF.

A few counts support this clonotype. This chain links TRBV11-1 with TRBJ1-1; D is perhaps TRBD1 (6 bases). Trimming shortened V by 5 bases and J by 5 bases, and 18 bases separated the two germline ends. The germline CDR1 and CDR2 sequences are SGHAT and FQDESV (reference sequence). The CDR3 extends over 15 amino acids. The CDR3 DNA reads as TGTGCCAGCAGCCAACGCACTACAGGGTCGACTGAAGCTTTCTTT. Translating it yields CASSQRTTGSTEAFF. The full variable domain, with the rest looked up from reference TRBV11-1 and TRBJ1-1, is EAEVAQSPRYKITEKSQAVAFWCDPISGHATLYWYRQILGQGPELLVQFQDESVVDDSQLPKDRFSAERLKGVDSTLKIQPAELGDSAMYLCASSQRTTGSTEAFFGQGTRLTVV.

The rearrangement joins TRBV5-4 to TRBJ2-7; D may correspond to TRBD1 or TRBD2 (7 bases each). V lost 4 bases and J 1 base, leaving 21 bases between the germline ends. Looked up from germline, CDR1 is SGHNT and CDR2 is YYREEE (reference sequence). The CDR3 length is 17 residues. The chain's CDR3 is CASSPTRIRGGSYEQYF. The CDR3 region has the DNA TGTGCCAGCAGCCCCACCCGAATCAGGGGGGGGTCCTACGAGCAGTACTTC.

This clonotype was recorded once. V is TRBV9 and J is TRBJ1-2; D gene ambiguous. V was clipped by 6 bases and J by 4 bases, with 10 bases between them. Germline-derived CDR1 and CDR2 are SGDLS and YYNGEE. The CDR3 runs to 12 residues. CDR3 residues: CASNREVYGYTF. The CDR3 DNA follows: TGTGCCAGCAACCGGGAAGTCTATGGCTACACCTTC. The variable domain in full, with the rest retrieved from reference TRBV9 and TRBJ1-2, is DSGVTQTPKHLITATGQRVTLRCSPRSGDLSVYWYQQSLDQGLQFLIQYYNGEERAKGNILERFSAQQFPDLHSELNLSSLELGDSALYFCASNREVYGYTFGSGTRLTVV.

This CDR3 is CATSETGTGHTEQYF. The CDR3 DNA follows: TGTGCCACCAGTGAGACCGGGACAGGGCATACCGAGCAGTACTTC. This chain joins TRBV24-1 and TRBJ2-7; 9 nucleotides line up with TRBD1. Trimming took 4 bases from V and 6 from J; bases not matched to a gene: 9. The germline V gene has CDR1 KGHDR and CDR2 SFDVKD. The CDR3 length is 15 residues.

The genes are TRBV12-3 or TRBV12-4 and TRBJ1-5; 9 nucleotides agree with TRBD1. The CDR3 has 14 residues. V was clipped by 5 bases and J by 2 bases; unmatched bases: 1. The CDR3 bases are TGTGCCAGCAGTACAGGGGGCGGCAATCAGCCCCAGCATTTT. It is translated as CASSTGGGNQPQHF.

CDR3 residues: CASSQDGVSNYGYTF. The DNA of the CDR3 is TGTGCCAGCAGCCAAGACGGGGTATCGAACTATGGCTACACCTTC. The rearrangement joins TRBV4-2 to TRBJ1-2, with unresolved D. This CDR3 spans 15 amino acids. The V end lost 0 bases, the J end lost 2 bases, and 10 bases lay between the germline ends. The germline gives CDR1 LGHNA, CDR2 YNFKEQ.